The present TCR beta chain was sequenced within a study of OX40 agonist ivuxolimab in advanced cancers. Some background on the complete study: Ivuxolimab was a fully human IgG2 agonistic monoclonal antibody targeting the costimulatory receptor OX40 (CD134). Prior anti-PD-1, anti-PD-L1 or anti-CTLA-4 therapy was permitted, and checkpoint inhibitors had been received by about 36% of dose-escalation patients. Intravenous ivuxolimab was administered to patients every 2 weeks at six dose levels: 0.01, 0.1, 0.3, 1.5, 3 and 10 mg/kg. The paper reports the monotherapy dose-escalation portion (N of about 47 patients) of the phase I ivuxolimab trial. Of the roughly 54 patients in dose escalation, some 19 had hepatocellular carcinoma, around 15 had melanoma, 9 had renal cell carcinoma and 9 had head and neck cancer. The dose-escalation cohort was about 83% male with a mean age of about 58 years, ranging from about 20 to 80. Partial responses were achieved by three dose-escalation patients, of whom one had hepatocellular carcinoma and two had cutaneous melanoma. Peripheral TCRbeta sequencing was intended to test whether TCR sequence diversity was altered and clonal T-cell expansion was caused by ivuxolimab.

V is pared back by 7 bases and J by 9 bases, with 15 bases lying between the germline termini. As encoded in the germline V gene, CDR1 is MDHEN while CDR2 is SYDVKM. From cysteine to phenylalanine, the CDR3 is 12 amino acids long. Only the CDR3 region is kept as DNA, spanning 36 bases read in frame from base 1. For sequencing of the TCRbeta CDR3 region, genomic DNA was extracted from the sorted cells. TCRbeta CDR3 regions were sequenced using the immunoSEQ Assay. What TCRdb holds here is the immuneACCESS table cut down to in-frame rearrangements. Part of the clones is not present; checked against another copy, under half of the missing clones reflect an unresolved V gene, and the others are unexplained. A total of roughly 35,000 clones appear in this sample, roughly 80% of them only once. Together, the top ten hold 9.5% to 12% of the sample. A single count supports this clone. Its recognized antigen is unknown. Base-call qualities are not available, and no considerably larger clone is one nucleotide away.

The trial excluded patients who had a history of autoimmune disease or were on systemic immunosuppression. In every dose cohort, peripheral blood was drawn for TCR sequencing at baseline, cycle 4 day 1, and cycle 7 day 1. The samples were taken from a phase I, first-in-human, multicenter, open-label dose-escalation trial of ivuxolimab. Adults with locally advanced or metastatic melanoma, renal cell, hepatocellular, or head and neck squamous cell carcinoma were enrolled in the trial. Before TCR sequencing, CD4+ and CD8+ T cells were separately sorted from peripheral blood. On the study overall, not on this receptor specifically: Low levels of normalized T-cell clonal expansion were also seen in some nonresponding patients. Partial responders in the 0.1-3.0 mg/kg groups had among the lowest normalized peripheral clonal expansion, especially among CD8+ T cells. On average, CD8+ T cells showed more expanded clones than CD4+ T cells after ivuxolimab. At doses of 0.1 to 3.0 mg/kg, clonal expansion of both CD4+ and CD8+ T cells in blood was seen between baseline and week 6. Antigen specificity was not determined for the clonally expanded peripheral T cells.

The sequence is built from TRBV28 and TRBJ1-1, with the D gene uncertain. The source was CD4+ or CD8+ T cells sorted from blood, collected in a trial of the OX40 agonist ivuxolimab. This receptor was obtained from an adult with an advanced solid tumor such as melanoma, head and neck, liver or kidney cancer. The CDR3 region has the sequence CASISSQTKAFF. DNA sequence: TGTGCCAGCATTTCAAGCCAGACCAAAGCTTTCTTT.